This T cell receptor (beta chain) originates from a study of blood T cell repertoires in COVID-19. Measured with immunoSEQ multiplex PCR; TCRdb has only the in-frame clones, and not every one. This table has some 350,000 clones, 87% appearing once. The CDR3 runs to 15 residues. Germline V CDR1 and CDR2: SGHTA, FQGNSA. The sample holds a few counts of this clone. A read error may account for a junction end that differs from germline. This TCR came from a woman between 25 and 40 years old who had recovered from COVID-19. The J gene is TRBJ2-1, the V gene TRBV7-2; TRBD2 matches at 11 bases. The specimen sequenced was PBMCs or T cells enriched from blood (not recorded which). CDR3 coding DNA: TGTGCCAGCAGTTTAGCACTAGCGGGGGTGAATGAGCAGTTCTTC. It encodes CASSLALAGVNEQFF. Filled out from reference TRBV7-2 and TRBJ2-1, the complete variable domain reads GAGVSQSPSNKVTEKGKDVELRCDPISGHTALYWYRQSLGQGLEFLIYFQGNSAPDKSGLPSDRFSAERTGGSVSTLTIQRTQQEDSAVYLCASSLALAGVNEQFFGPGTRLTVL.